The clone carrying this T cell receptor (beta chain) was observed many times. Its antigen remains unknown. Individual cDNA molecules received unique molecular identifiers during library preparation. MiXCR, run by TCRdb on the 5' RACE reads, gives a single entry per CDR3 protein. Of about 67,000 distinct CDR3 sequences in the sample, around a tenth were seen once. This CDR3 contains 11 residues. With 5 bases removed from V and 5 bases from J, the gap between germline ends came to 10 bases. Germline V lookup: CDR1 DFQATT, CDR2 SNEGSKA (reference sequence). This record comes from a study of early T cells in non-severe SARS-CoV-2 infection. Turning to the study itself: Chains stayed unpaired after sequencing of bulk RNA from unsorted whole blood. Study conclusions and caveats: Matches to VDJdb favored anti-spike CD8 responses and missed private and CD4 specificities.

The sequenced sample consisted of whole blood. This receptor was taken from an adult who was a healthcare worker with PCR-confirmed SARS-CoV-2 infection or an uninfected control (not recorded which). V and J are TRBV20-1 and TRBJ2-7; D ambiguous. The CDR3 sequence is CSAGGGHEQYF. DNA for the CDR3: TGCAGTGCTGGTGGTGGGCACGAGCAGTACTTC.